Below, one TCR beta chain is given with its context. This CDR3 contains 14 residues. This entry comes from a study of shared clonotypes between healthy human individuals. Assay: immunoSEQ multiplex PCR; the TCRdb copy retains only in-frame clones and omits some. The table has around 2.5 million clones, 93% seen once. The chain combines TRBV21-1 with TRBJ2-5. TRBV21-1 corresponds to a pseudogene. Sequenced input: naive CD4+ T cells from PBMCs. Subset reported: CD45RA+ positively selected. This TCR came from a man aged 18 to 30 in good health. Some clones in this sample may be carry-over from other donors' samples. Here the CDR3 reads CASSKVLGQETQYF. CDR3 DNA: TGTGCCAGCAGCAAAGTTCTTGGACAAGAGACCCAGTACTTC.